The 8 T cell receptor beta chains below come from one sample, sequenced in a study of shared clonotypes between healthy human individuals. Generated by immunoSEQ multiplex PCR, the TCRdb table keeps only in-frame clones and is missing some. The sample lists 800,000 to 1,200,000 clones; 75% to 85% were seen once. Input material: memory CD4+ T cells from PBMCs. As for subset: CD45RA-negative fraction. These receptors all stem from a man aged 18 to 30 in good health. Some clones in this sample may be carry-over from other donors' samples.

The V gene is TRBV9, the J gene TRBJ2-1; D unclear. V was clipped by 0 bases and J by 3 bases, with 7 bases between them. The CDR3 loop spans 14 amino acids. Germline V lookup: CDR1 SGDLS, CDR2 YYNGEE. The CDR3 region is CASSVGQNYNEQFF. CDR3 DNA: TGTGCCAGCAGCGTAGGGCAGAACTACAATGAGCAGTTCTTC.

This chain links TRBV27 with TRBJ1-5; TRBD1 might be the D (5 bases). Germline V gene sequence: CDR1 MNHEY, CDR2 SMNVEV (reference sequence). The CDR3 is 12 amino acids. V was cut by 8 bases and J by 2 bases, with 7 bases left in between. CDR3 nucleotides: TGTGCCAGCGGAGGGGGCAATCAGCCCCAGCATTTT. Encoded protein: CASGGGNQPQHF.

V is TRBV6-1 and J is TRBJ2-4, with D possibly matching TRBD2 (6 bases). Germline assignment: CDR1 MNHNS and CDR2 SASEGT. This CDR3 spans 15 amino acids. V lost 7 bases to trimming and J lost 2 bases, with 15 bases between them. The CDR3 nucleotides are TGTGCCAGCAATTCCCCCGGGGGTACCAAAAACATTCAGTACTTC. This codes for CASNSPGGTKNIQYF.

The V call is TRBV28, the J call TRBJ1-3, with D unresolved. Germline V gene data show CDR1 as MDHEN and CDR2 as SYDVKM. Trimming stripped 8 bases from V and 3 bases from J, with 17 bases between. CDR3 length: 15 amino acids. The DNA of the CDR3 is TGTGCCAGCGTTTTGTCGGGAGGCAGTGGAAACACCATATATTTT. It specifies CASVLSGGSGNTIYF.

This rearrangement joins TRBV5-1 to TRBJ1-2, with D uncertain. CDR1 is SGHRS, CDR2 YFSETQ, per germline. This CDR3 is 14 amino acids long. The V and J ends lost 5 bases and 0 bases respectively, with 11 bases between them. CDR3 bases: TGCGCCAGCAGTTCGGGCTCCACTAACTATGGCTACACCTTC. Translating it yields CASSSGSTNYGYTF.

This clone was seen only once. The V gene is TRBV5-6, the J gene TRBJ2-5; D assignment may be TRBD1 or TRBD2 (6 bases each). V was cut by 4 bases and J by 6 bases, with 10 bases left in between. CDR3 length: 12 residues. Germline V gives CDR1 SGHDT, CDR2 YYEEEE. Here the CDR3 DNA reads TGTGCCAGCAGCCGTGGGGGGCAGACCCAGTACTTC. Translated, it gives CASSRGGQTQYF.

The chain combines TRBV5-1 with TRBJ1-2; TRBD1 might be the D (6 bases). The CDR3 extends over 15 amino acids. The V and J ends lost 4 bases and 7 bases respectively, with 20 bases between them. CDR1 is SGHRS, CDR2 YFSETQ, per germline. The CDR3 region has the DNA TGCGCCAGCAGCAGAGATAAGAAACAGGGAAGTGGCTACACCTTC. Its protein product is CASSRDKKQGSGYTF.

V gene TRBV7-9 combines with J gene TRBJ2-3; 7 nucleotides match TRBD1. V lost 4 bases and J lost 3; bases outside the gene matches: 7. Per germline, CDR1 SEHNR and CDR2 FQNEAQ (reference sequence). The CDR3 consists of 15 residues. CDR3 sequence reads: CASSSDRDITDTQYF. The CDR3 DNA reads as TGTGCCAGCAGCTCCGACAGGGATATAACAGATACGCAGTATTTT.